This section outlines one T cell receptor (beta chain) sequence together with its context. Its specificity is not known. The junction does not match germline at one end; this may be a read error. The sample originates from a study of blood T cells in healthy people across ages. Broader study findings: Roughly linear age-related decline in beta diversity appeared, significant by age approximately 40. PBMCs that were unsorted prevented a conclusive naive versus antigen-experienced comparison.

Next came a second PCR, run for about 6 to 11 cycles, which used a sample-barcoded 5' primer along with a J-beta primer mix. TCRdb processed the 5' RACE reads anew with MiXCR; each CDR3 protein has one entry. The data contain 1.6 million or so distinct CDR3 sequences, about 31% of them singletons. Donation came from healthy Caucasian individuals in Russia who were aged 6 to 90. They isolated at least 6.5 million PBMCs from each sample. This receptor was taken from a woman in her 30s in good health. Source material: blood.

CDR3 nucleotide sequence: TGTGCCAGCAGCCCCCGACGGGGGACTAATGAAAAACGGTTTTTT. Translating it yields CASSPRRGTNEKRFF. The chain couples TRBV2 to TRBJ1-4; D possibly corresponds to TRBD1 (5 bases). The CDR3 is made up of 15 amino acids. Per germline, CDR1 SNHLY and CDR2 FYNNEI.